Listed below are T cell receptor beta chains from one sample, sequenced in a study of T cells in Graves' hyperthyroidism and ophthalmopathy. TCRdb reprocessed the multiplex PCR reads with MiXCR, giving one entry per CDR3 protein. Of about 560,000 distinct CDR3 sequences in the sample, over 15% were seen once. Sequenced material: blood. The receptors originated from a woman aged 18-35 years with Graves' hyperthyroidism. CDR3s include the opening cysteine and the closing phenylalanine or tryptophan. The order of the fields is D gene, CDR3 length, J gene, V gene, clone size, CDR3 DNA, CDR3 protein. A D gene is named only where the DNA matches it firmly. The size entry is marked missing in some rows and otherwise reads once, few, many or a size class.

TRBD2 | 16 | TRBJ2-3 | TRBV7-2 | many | TGTGCCAGCAGCTTATGGAGCGGGGGGGCCCGAGATACGCAGTATTTT | CASSLWSGGARDTQYF
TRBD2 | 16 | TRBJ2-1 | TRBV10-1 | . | TGCGCCAGCAGTGAGTCCAGGGCGGGAGGGACGGGGGAGCAGTTCTTC | CASSESRAGGTGEQFF
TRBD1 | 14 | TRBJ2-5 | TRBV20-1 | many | TGCAGTGCTTTCACAGACAGGGTCCAGGAGACCCAGTACTTC | CSAFTDRVQETQYF
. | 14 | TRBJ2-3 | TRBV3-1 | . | TGTGCCAGCACGGAGGCGGTTAGCACAGATACGCAGTATTTT | CASTEAVSTDTQYF
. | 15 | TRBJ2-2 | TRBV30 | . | TGTGCCTGGAGTGTTGGGAGTAAGAGTACCGGGGAGCTGTTTTTT | CAWSVGSKSTGELFF
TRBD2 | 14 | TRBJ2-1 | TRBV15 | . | TGTGCCACCAGCAAAACTAGCGATCCCAATGAGCAGTTCTTC | CATSKTSDPNEQFF
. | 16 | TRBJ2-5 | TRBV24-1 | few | TGTGCCACCAGTGAGATACAGGGAATCGGTGGAGAGACCCAGTACTTC | CATSEIQGIGGETQYF
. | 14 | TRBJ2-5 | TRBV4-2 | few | TGTGCCAGCAGCCAAAATTATCAGGGAGAGACCCAGTACTTC | CASSQNYQGETQYF
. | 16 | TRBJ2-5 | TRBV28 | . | TGTGCCAGCAGTCCCCTTCAGGGGATAGGCCAAGAGACCCAGTACTTC | CASSPLQGIGQETQYF
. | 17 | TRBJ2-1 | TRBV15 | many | TGTGCCACCAGCAGAGAGGGACTCTCTAGCTCCTACAATGAGCAGTTCTTC | CATSREGLSSSYNEQFF
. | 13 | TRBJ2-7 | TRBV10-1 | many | TGCGCCAGCAGCCGGGATATCTCCTACGAGCAGTACTTC | CASSRDISYEQYF
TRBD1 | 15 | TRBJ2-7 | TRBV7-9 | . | TGTGCCAGCAGGGCCGACGGACAGGGGGCCTACGAGCAGTACTTC | CASRADGQGAYEQYF
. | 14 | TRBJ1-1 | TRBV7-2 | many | TGTGCCAGCAGCTTATTGGGGCTGGGGACTGAAGCTTTCTTT | CASSLLGLGTEAFF
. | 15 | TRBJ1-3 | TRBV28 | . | TGTGCCAGCAGTTTAGGGACTGTCTCTGGAAACACCATATATTTT | CASSLGTVSGNTIYF
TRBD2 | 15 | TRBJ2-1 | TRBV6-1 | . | TGTGCCAGCAACACCCTAGCGGACTCCTACAATGAGCAGTTCTTC | CASNTLADSYNEQFF
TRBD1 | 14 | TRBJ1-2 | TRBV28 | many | TGTGCCAGCAGTTGGACAGGAGCTAACTATGGCTACACCTTC | CASSWTGANYGYTF
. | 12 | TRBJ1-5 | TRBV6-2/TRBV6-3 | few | TGTGCCACTTCGGGGTTTGGGCAGCCCCAGCATTTT | CATSGFGQPQHF
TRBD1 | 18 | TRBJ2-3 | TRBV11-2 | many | TGTGCCAGCAGCTCCTTCCCCTGGACAGGGGGCGAGGAAGATACGCAGTATTTT | CASSSFPWTGGEEDTQYF
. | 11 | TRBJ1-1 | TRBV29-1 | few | TGCAGCGTTGGAGGGGGCACTGAAGCTTTCTTT | CSVGGGTEAFF
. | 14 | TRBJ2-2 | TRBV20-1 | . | TGCAGTGCGAGAGGGTCGGCTAATCCCGGGGAGCTGTTTTTT | CSARGSANPGELFF
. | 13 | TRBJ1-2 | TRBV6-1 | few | TGTGCCAGCAGAGCCTCGGGGGTCGGTGGCTACACCTTC | CASRASGVGGYTF
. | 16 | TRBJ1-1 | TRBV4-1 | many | TGCGCCAGCAGCCAACCGGGACCCTTACGTCCAACTGAAGCTTTCTTT | CASSQPGPLRPTEAFF
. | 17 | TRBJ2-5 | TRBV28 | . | TGTGCCAGCAGTTCCCTAAGAGACATTGGGTCCCAAGAGACCCAGTACTTC | CASSSLRDIGSQETQYF
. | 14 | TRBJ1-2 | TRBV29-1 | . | TGCAGCGTTTCGGCCAATGTGGGCAACGGTGGCTACACCTTC | CSVSANVGNGGYTF
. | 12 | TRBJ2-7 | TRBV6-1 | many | TGTGCCAGCAACGAGGGGACCTACGAGCAGTACTTC | CASNEGTYEQYF
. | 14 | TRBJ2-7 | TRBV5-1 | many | TGCGCCAGCAGCTTAGCGGTAAGCTCCTACGAGCAGTACTTC | CASSLAVSSYEQYF
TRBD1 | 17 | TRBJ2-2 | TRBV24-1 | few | TGTGCCACCAGTGATACCACCGGGACAGGTTACACCGGGGAGCTGTTTTTT | CATSDTTGTGYTGELFF
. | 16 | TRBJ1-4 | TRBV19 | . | TGTGCCAGTAGTATAGGAGGCGGGATGGGGAAGGAAAAACTGTTTTTT | CASSIGGGMGKEKLFF
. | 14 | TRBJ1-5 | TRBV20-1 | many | TGCAGTGCCAACCGACAGCACAGCAATCAGCCCCAGCATTTT | CSANRQHSNQPQHF
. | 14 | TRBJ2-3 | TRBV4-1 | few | TGCGCCAGCAGCCCCCCGGGTTCGCCAGATACGCAGTATTTT | CASSPPGSPDTQYF
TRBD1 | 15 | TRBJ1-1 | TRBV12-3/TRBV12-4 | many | TGTGCCAGCAGTCCCACAGGGGCGTTGAACACTGAAGCTTTCTTT | CASSPTGALNTEAFF
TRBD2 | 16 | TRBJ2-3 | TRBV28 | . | TGTGCCAGCAGTTTCCCACCCGCGGGAGTTGTAGATACGCAGTATTTT | CASSFPPAGVVDTQYF
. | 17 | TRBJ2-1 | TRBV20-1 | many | TGCAGTGCAGCTACCTCCTTCGGGAGCCTCTCCTACAATGAGCAGTTCTTC | CSAATSFGSLSYNEQFF
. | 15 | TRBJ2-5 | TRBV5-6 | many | TGTGCCAGCAGTCTGACCGGGAGAGGCCGTGGGACCCAGTACTTC | CASSLTGRGRGTQYF
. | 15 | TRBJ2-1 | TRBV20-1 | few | TGCAGTGCTAGAGATGGCGCAGGACTCTGGGGGGAGCAGTTCTTC | CSARDGAGLWGEQFF
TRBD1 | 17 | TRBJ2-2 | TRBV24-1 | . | TGTGCCACCAGTGAAACTTCCGGGACAGGGCCCACCGGGGAGCTGTTTTTT | CATSETSGTGPTGELFF
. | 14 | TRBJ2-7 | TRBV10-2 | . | TGCGCCAGCAGTGGTGAGGGGTTCACCTACGAGCAGTACTTC | CASSGEGFTYEQYF
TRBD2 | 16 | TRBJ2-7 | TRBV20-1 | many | TGCAGTGCTAGAGATGTGAGGACTAGCGGTTCTCTCGAGCAGTACTTC | CSARDVRTSGSLEQYF
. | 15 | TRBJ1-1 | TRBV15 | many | TGTGCCACCAGCAGACGCGTGTGGGAGAACACTGAAGCTTTCTTT | CATSRRVWENTEAFF
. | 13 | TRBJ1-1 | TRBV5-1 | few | TGCGCCAGCAGCTCAGGACCAGGCACTGAAGCTTTCTTT | CASSSGPGTEAFF
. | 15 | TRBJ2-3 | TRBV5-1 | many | TGCGCCAGCAGCTTGGAAGGGTACGACGCAGATACGCAGTATTTT | CASSLEGYDADTQYF
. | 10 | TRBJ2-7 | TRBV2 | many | TGTGCCAGCAAGGGCTACGAGCAGTACTTC | CASKGYEQYF
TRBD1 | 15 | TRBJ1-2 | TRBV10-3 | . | TGTGCCATCAGTGGAGGGACAGGGACCCGCTATGGCTACACCTTC | CAISGGTGTRYGYTF
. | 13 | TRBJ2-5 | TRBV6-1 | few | TGTGCCAGCAGGGATTTACCTCAAGAGACCCAGTACTTC | CASRDLPQETQYF
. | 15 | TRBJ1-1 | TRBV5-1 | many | TGCGCCAGCAGCTTGGGGGGGGCGAACAGTGGTGAAGCTTTCTTT | CASSLGGANSGEAFF
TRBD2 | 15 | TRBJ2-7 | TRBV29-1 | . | TGCAGCGTTAGGGCAGATGAGCGGGAGGCGGGGGAGCAGTACTTC | CSVRADEREAGEQYF
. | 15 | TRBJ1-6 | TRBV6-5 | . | TGTGCCAGCAGTTCTAACAGGCTGCCTCGGCCACCCCTCCACTTT | CASSSNRLPRPPLHF
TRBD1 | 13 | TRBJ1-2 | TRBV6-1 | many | TGTGCCAGCACCCGACAGGGTACCTATGGCTACACCTTC | CASTRQGTYGYTF
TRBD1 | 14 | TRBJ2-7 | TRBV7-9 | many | TGTGCCAGCAGCTCCGGGACAGGGTGGTACGAGCAGTACTTC | CASSSGTGWYEQYF
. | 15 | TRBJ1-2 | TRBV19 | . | TGTGCCAGTAGTCTCAGGACCAACACGGGGTATGGCTACACCTTC | CASSLRTNTGYGYTF
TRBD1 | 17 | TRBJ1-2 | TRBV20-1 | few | TGCAGTGCTAGAGATGTCGACAGGGGGCCGCTTAACTATGGCTACACCTTC | CSARDVDRGPLNYGYTF
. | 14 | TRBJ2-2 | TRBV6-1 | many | TGTGCCAGCAAAGGGAGTGCCCGCAGAGGGGAGCTGTTTTTT | CASKGSARRGELFF
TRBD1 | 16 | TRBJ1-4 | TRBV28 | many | TGTGCCAGCAGTTTTTCGGGGACAGGGGGCAGTGAAAAACTGTTTTTT | CASSFSGTGGSEKLFF
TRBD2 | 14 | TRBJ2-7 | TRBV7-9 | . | TGTGCCAGCGTACGACAAGCGGGAGAGCACGAGCAGTACTTC | CASVRQAGEHEQYF
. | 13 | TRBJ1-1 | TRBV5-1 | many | TGCGCCAGCACGCTGACAGCGGGCACTGAAGCTTTCTTT | CASTLTAGTEAFF
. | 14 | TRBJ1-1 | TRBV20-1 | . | TGCAGTGCTCCGACCTTCCGGGACAACACTGAAGCTTTCTTT | CSAPTFRDNTEAFF
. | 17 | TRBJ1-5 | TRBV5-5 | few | TGTGCCAGCAGCTTGGGGTTCGGGGGTACTAGCAATCAGCCCCAGCATTTT | CASSLGFGGTSNQPQHF